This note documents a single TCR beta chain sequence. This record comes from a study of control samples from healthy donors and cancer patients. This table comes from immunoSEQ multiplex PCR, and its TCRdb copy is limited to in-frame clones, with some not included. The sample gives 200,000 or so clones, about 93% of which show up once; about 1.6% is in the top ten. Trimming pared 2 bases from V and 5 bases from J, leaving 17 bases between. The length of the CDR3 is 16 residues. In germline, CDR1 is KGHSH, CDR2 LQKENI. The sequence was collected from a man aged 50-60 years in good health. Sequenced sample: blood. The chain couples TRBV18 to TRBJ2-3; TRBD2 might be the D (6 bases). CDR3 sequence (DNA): TGTGCCAGCTCACCAAGGGCGGGGCAGAGGAGAGATACGCAGTATTTT. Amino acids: CASSPRAGQRRDTQYF. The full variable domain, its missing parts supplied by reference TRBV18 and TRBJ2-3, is NAGVMQNPRHLVRRRGQEARLRCSPMKGHSHVYWYRQLPEEGLKFMVYLQKENIIDESGMPKERFSAEFPKEGPSILRIQQVVRGDSAAYFCASSPRAGQRRDTQYFGPGTRLTVL.